The 29 T cell receptor beta chains presented below share a single source sample, sequenced in a study of control samples from healthy donors and cancer patients (dated by TCRdb to the early 2020s). Receptors were amplified or captured by the immunoSEQ multiplex PCR assay. The clones in this table, taken by TCRdb from immuneACCESS, are in-frame only. Not every clone is retained; where verified, under half of the shortfall comes from an unresolved V gene, and the cause of the rest is unknown. The sample includes around 100,000 clones, with over 85% observed a single time. Jointly, the top ten make up around 2.8% of the sample. Sequencing used blood. The source is a human donor in good health. The donor label of this sample is uncertain.

The chain is built from TRBV2 and TRBJ1-4; 8 bases map to TRBD1. The CDR3 consists of 14 residues. Germline V gene lookup returns CDR1 SNHLY and CDR2 FYNNEI. The J segment lost 8 bases and the V segment lost 6 bases, leaving 8 bases of the junction unmatched. CDR3 in amino acids: CASSRTGNREKLFF. DNA of the CDR3: TGTGCCAGCAGCAGGACAGGGAATCGGGAAAAACTGTTTTTT.

V usage is TRBV18 and J usage is TRBJ1-2; perhaps TRBD1 as D (5 bases). With 3 bases removed from V and 5 bases from J, the gap between germline ends came to 13 bases. Germline CDR1 is KGHSH and CDR2 is LQKENI. The CDR3 is 14 residues long. CDR3 loop: CASSPAGIYYGYTF. The CDR3 bases are TGTGCCAGCTCACCGGCAGGGATTTATTATGGCTACACCTTC. Full variable domain (rest looked up from reference TRBV18 and TRBJ1-2): NAGVMQNPRHLVRRRGQEARLRCSPMKGHSHVYWYRQLPEEGLKFMVYLQKENIIDESGMPKERFSAEFPKEGPSILRIQQVVRGDSAAYFCASSPAGIYYGYTFGSGTRLTVV.

The chain couples TRBV28 to TRBJ1-1, with a tentative D call TRBD1 (6 bases). V was cut by 10 bases and J by 0 bases, with 15 bases left in between. The CDR3 totals 14 residues. Looked up from germline, CDR1 is MDHEN and CDR2 is SYDVKM. The CDR3 DNA reads as TGTGCCACCCGCACCGGGGGCTTGAACACTGAAGCTTTCTTT. It specifies CATRTGGLNTEAFF.

V is TRBV6-4 and J is TRBJ2-1, with D maybe TRBD2 (7 bases). Germline assignment: CDR1 MRHNA and CDR2 SNTAGT. Trimming cost V 5 bases and J 0 bases, with 8 bases left between them. The CDR3 runs to 14 residues. The CDR3 coding sequence is TGTGCCAGCAGTAGGGGGGGCTCCTACAATGAGCAGTTCTTC. This sequence encodes CASSRGGSYNEQFF.

The chain joins TRBV5-1 to TRBJ1-3, with D possibly matching TRBD1 (5 bases). The V end was cut by 1 base, the J end by 2 bases, with 10 bases between. This CDR3 has 15 amino acids. Germline CDR1 and CDR2: SGHRS and YFSETQ. As DNA, the CDR3 is TGCGCCAGCAGCTTGATGGGGGTGGCTGGAAACACCATATATTTT. As protein: CASSLMGVAGNTIYF.

V gene TRBV5-1 combines with J gene TRBJ1-4, with TRBD1 as a possible D gene (5 bases). Per the germline V gene, CDR1 is SGHRS and CDR2 is YFSETQ. The CDR3 is 16 amino acids. V was trimmed by 0 bases and J by 2 bases, leaving 11 bases between them. The CDR3, as DNA: TGCGCCAGCAGCTTGGCCGGGGCCCGGACTAATGAAAAACTGTTTTTT. Protein sequence: CASSLAGARTNEKLFF. The variable domain in full, completed from reference TRBV5-1 and TRBJ1-4, reads KAGVTQTPRYLIKTRGQQVTLSCSPISGHRSVSWYQQTPGQGLQFLFEYFSETQRNKGNFPGRFSGRQFSNSRSEMNVSTLELGDSALYLCASSLAGARTNEKLFFGSGTQLSVL.

J is TRBJ1-1 and V is TRBV10-2, with D perhaps matching TRBD1 (6 bases). The length of the CDR3 is 12 residues. Germline V gene data show CDR1 as WSHSY and CDR2 as SAAADI. Trimming took 9 bases from V and 1 from J, leaving 9 bases between them. The CDR3 is CASRTANTEAFF. In DNA form, the CDR3 reads TGCGCCAGTAGGACAGCGAACACTGAAGCTTTCTTT.

V gene TRBV18 combines with J gene TRBJ2-3; 7 bases match TRBD1. From germline, CDR1 is KGHSH and CDR2 LQKENI. This CDR3 is built from 15 residues. V dropped 0 bases and J dropped 4; count of bases not matched to a gene: 4. CDR3 protein: CASSPPRQGADTQYF. The CDR3 DNA follows: TGTGCCAGCTCACCACCGCGGCAGGGGGCAGATACGCAGTATTTT.

The chain links TRBV30 to TRBJ1-4, with D maybe TRBD1 (5 bases). The CDR3 contains 16 residues. Germline V gene lookup returns CDR1 GTSNPN and CDR2 SVGIG (reference sequence). Trimming took off 3 bases at V and 0 bases at J, with 14 bases between the two ends. The CDR3 loop reads CAWSVGTQATNEKLFF. CDR3 DNA: TGTGCCTGGAGCGTGGGGACGCAAGCAACTAATGAAAAACTGTTTTTT.

The J gene is TRBJ2-4, the V gene TRBV11-3; 7 bases fit TRBD2. The germline gives CDR1 SGHNT, CDR2 YENEEA. Trimming removed 5 bases from V and 3 bases from J; junction bases left unmatched: 4. CDR3 length equals 14 residues. The CDR3 DNA reads as TGTGCCAGCAGCCTTGGGGGGGACAAAAACATTCAGTACTTC. It encodes CASSLGGDKNIQYF.

This chain links TRBV9 with TRBJ1-3; the D gene is possibly TRBD1 (5 bases). Germline lookup yields CDR1 SGDLS and CDR2 YYNGEE. The CDR3 length is 13 residues. V shed 7 bases and J shed 2 bases, with 10 bases lying between them. The CDR3 sequence: CASCGTPGNTIYF. The CDR3 DNA reads as TGTGCCAGCTGTGGGACCCCTGGAAACACCATATATTTT.

The chain has TRBV29-1 and TRBJ1-1; D is possibly TRBD1 (6 bases). This CDR3 contains 14 residues. The V gene's germline CDR1 is SQVTM and CDR2 ANQGSEA. Trimming shortened V by 2 bases and J by 0 bases, and 10 bases separated the two germline ends. This chain's CDR3 is CSVERPGVNTEAFF. DNA for the CDR3: TGCAGCGTTGAAAGGCCAGGGGTGAACACTGAAGCTTTCTTT. Variable domain in full (rest from reference TRBV29-1 and TRBJ1-1): SAVISQKPSRDICQRGTSLTIQCQVDSQVTMMFWYRQQPGQSLTLIATANQGSEATYESGFVIDKFPISRPNLTFSTLTVSNMSPEDSSIYLCSVERPGVNTEAFFGQGTRLTVV.

The genes are TRBV19 and TRBJ2-1; D is ambiguous. The V and J ends lost 6 bases and 3 bases respectively, with 15 bases between them. The CDR3 consists of 15 residues. Per germline, CDR1 LNHDA and CDR2 SQIVND (reference sequence). The CDR3 DNA follows: TGTGCCAGTAGCGGCACCAGTCTAGTCTACAATGAGCAGTTCTTC. This sequence encodes CASSGTSLVYNEQFF.

A note on this clone: Germline and junction disagree at one end, which may indicate a read error. The chain joins TRBV30 to TRBJ1-1; TRBD1 matches 10 bases. CDR3 length equals 13 residues. The germline gives CDR1 GTSNPN, CDR2 SVGIG (reference sequence). In nucleotides, the CDR3 is TGTGCCTGGAGTCATGGGACAGGGGCTTTCAGGGAGTTT. Its translation: CAWSHGTGAFREF.

The V gene is TRBV6-2 or TRBV6-3, the J gene TRBJ1-4; no reliable D call. CDR1 is MNHEY, CDR2 SVGEGT, per germline. V gave up 6 bases and J gave up 0 bases, with 11 bases separating them. This CDR3 has 15 residues. The CDR3 region has the DNA TGTGCCAGCAGCCACATGGGATCAACTAATGAAAAACTGTTTTTT. It is translated as CASSHMGSTNEKLFF.

V and J are TRBV15 and TRBJ1-1, with 7 bases lining up with TRBD1. The CDR3 has 20 amino acids. Trimming removed 4 bases from V and 3 bases from J; junction bases left unmatched: 23. The germline V gene has CDR1 LNHNV and CDR2 YYDKDF (reference sequence). The CDR3 protein is CATSKQLGGETGRSDTEAFF. CDR3 in DNA: TGTGCCACCAGCAAACAATTAGGGGGGGAGACAGGGAGATCGGACACTGAAGCTTTCTTT.

The chain uses TRBV19 and TRBJ1-2, with D possibly being TRBD1 (5 bases). CDR1 and CDR2 from the germline V gene are LNHDA and SQIVND (reference sequence). The CDR3 runs to 14 residues. Trimming removed 6 bases at V and 7 bases at J, with 18 bases between. CDR3 sequence (DNA): TGTGCCAGTAGAGGTCCGGGACCCGAAGGTGGCTACACCTTC. Protein sequence: CASRGPGPEGGYTF.

The chain uses TRBV2 and TRBJ2-2; D is unclear. In germline, CDR1 is SNHLY, CDR2 FYNNEI. Trimming pared 7 bases from V and 6 bases from J, leaving 12 bases between. CDR3 length: 13 amino acids. CDR3 DNA: TGTGCCAGCACCCCGTTGGCCCCCGGGGAGCTGTTTTTT. Protein: CASTPLAPGELFF.

This rearrangement joins TRBV2 to TRBJ1-4; the D gene is possibly TRBD1 (5 bases). CDR3 length: 15 residues. Trimming cost V 6 bases and J 5 bases, with 16 bases left between them. Germline loops: CDR1 SNHLY, CDR2 FYNNEI. The CDR3 sequence: CASRTDPGGNEKLFF. DNA of the CDR3: TGTGCCAGCAGAACGGACCCTGGGGGAAATGAAAAACTGTTTTTT.

This chain connects TRBV30 to TRBJ2-5, with D possibly being TRBD1 (6 bases). This CDR3 spans 14 amino acids. From germline, CDR1 is GTSNPN and CDR2 SVGIG (reference sequence). V dropped 4 bases and J dropped 5 bases, with 17 bases sitting between them. CDR3 amino acids: CAWTLGRGSETQYF. The CDR3 coding sequence is TGTGCCTGGACTCTGGGTAGGGGGAGCGAGACCCAGTACTTC. The full variable domain, with the rest looked up from reference TRBV30 and TRBJ2-5, is SQTIHQWPATLVQPVGSPLSLECTVEGTSNPNLYWYRQAAGRGLQLLFYSVGIGQISSEVPQNLSASRPQDRQFILSSKKLLLSDSGFYLCAWTLGRGSETQYFGPGTRLLVL.

The chain is built from TRBV12-3 or TRBV12-4 and TRBJ2-5, with D perhaps matching TRBD1 (6 bases). CDR3 size: 13 residues. The germline V and J ends were trimmed by 5 bases and 5 bases, with 12 bases remaining between them. The CDR3 protein is CASSLSGVETQYF. As DNA, the CDR3 is TGTGCCAGCAGTCTTTCAGGGGTCGAGACCCAGTACTTC.

The chain combines TRBV7-3 with TRBJ1-1; possibly TRBD1 for D (5 bases). The CDR3 has 13 residues. Deletions cut 5 bases from V and 5 bases from J, with 12 bases between. From germline, CDR1 is SGHTA and CDR2 FQGTGA. The CDR3 is CASSAWGGTEAFF. CDR3 DNA: TGTGCCAGCAGCGCATGGGGGGGAACTGAAGCTTTCTTT.

V usage is TRBV19 and J usage is TRBJ1-2; no clear D gene. The CDR3 extends over 12 amino acids. V was trimmed by 4 bases and J by 5 bases, leaving 8 bases between them. Germline CDR1 and CDR2: LNHDA and SQIVND (reference sequence). CDR3 nucleotides: TGTGCCAGTAGTAGGGAGATTTATGGCTACACCTTC. Encoded protein: CASSREIYGYTF.

The V gene is TRBV27, the J gene TRBJ2-7; TRBD1 or TRBD2 may be the D gene (5 bases each). The CDR3 is 13 residues long. CDR1 is MNHEY and CDR2 is SMNVEV in the germline V gene (reference sequence). The V gene lost 6 bases and the J gene lost 7 bases, with 16 bases spanning the gap. This CDR3 reads CASSPRDLREQYF. CDR3 coding DNA: TGTGCCAGCAGCCCCCGGGACCTCCGTGAGCAGTACTTC.

As DNA, the CDR3 is TGTGCCAGCAGTGACACCGACACAGGGAGAGATACGCAGTATTTT. Amino acid sequence: CASSDTDTGRDTQYF. This chain connects TRBV6-4 to TRBJ2-3; the D gene is possibly TRBD1 (6 bases). With 2 bases removed from V and 5 bases from J, the gap between germline ends came to 14 bases. Per the germline V gene, CDR1 is MRHNA and CDR2 is SNTAGT. This CDR3 has 15 amino acids.

The V and J genes are TRBV30 and TRBJ1-5; 8 bases line up with TRBD1. CDR3 size: 12 residues. J lost 7 bases, V lost 5 bases, and 4 bases had no gene match. The V gene's germline CDR1 is GTSNPN and CDR2 SVGIG (reference sequence). CDR3 protein: CAWDRGGQPQHF. The DNA of the CDR3 is TGTGCCTGGGACAGGGGTGGACAGCCCCAGCATTTT.

The chain couples TRBV25-1 to TRBJ2-2, with D unresolved. The V end was cut by 4 bases, the J end by 6 bases, with 3 bases between. This CDR3 comprises 11 residues. CDR1 MGHDK and CDR2 SYGVNS come from the germline V gene. DNA for the CDR3: TGTGCCAGCAGTGGGGCCGGGGAGCTGTTTTTT. Protein: CASSGAGELFF.

The rearrangement joins TRBV28 to TRBJ2-2; D not certain. The CDR3 is 12 amino acids. V was cut by 5 bases and J by 5 bases, with 6 bases left in between. Germline assignment: CDR1 MDHEN and CDR2 SYDVKM. The CDR3 loop is CASSVRTGELFF. The CDR3 nucleotides read TGTGCCAGCAGTGTTAGAACCGGGGAGCTGTTTTTT.

V gene TRBV6-2 or TRBV6-3 combines with J gene TRBJ2-7; D possibly uses TRBD1 or TRBD2 (6 bases each). The CDR3 extends over 13 amino acids. Germline loops: CDR1 MNHEY, CDR2 SVGEGT. Trimming cost V 2 bases and J 5 bases, with 10 bases left between them. The CDR3 loop reads CASSYGGLNEQYV. The CDR3 DNA sequence: TGTGCCAGCAGTTACGGGGGGCTGAACGAGCAGTACGTC.